What follows are 30 T cell receptor beta chains derived from one specimen sequenced in a study of CD8+ T cells in alopecia areata. Sequencing relied on a cDNA template that was reverse transcribed from extracted RNA. The data were produced by immunoSEQ multiplex PCR, yet TCRdb's version contains in-frame clones alone and is incomplete. The data show about 270,000 clones, 60% seen once. Treatment described: oral pan-JAK inhibitor, 5-10 mg twice daily. This specimen was CD4+ T cells sorted from blood, taken around week 53, from a patient treated with tofacitinib. These receptor sequences come from a human donor with alopecia areata.

J is TRBJ1-5 and V is TRBV30; D call uncertain. The CDR3 totals 15 residues. CDR1 and CDR2 from the germline V gene are GTSNPN and SVGIG (reference sequence). Trimming cost V 0 bases and J 0 bases, with 9 bases left between them. The CDR3 region is CAWSVGPFSNQPQHF. DNA for the CDR3: TGTGCCTGGAGTGTTGGTCCGTTTAGCAATCAGCCCCAGCATTTT.

The gene calls are TRBV11-2 and TRBJ2-1, with TRBD2 matching over 7 bases. Germline V gene data show CDR1 as SGHAT and CDR2 as FQNNGV. The CDR3 sequence is 15 residues long. V lost 1 base to trimming and J lost 12 bases; unmatched junction nucleotides: 12. CDR3 sequence reads: CASSLVSGPPRGQFF. In nucleotides, the CDR3 is TGTGCCAGCAGCTTAGTTAGCGGGCCTCCCAGAGGGCAGTTCTTC.

V usage is TRBV5-1 and J usage is TRBJ1-6; the D gene is possibly TRBD1 (5 bases). Germline V gene data show CDR1 as SGHRS and CDR2 as YFSETQ. CDR3 length: 15 amino acids. The V gene lost 6 bases and the J gene lost 3 bases, with 13 bases spanning the gap. Written as DNA, the CDR3 is TGCGCCAGCAAAGGGGAACGGTTCTATAATTCACCCCTCCACTTT. It codes for CASKGERFYNSPLHF.

The V and J genes are TRBV11-2 and TRBJ2-5, with 8 bases matching TRBD2. The CDR3 has 16 amino acids. The junction had 8 bases not matched to a gene; V was cut back by 5 bases and J by 0 bases. Germline V lookup: CDR1 SGHAT, CDR2 FQNNGV. The CDR3 loop reads CASSTYSGAYQETQYF. CDR3 DNA sequence: TGTGCCAGCAGCACCTATAGCGGGGCGTACCAAGAGACCCAGTACTTC.

This clone was counted only a few times. CDR3 nucleotides: TGCGCCAGCAGCCAACTAGCGGGGGCCCTCTACGAGCAGTACTTC. It translates to CASSQLAGALYEQYF. This chain connects TRBV4-1 to TRBJ2-7, with 10 bases fitting TRBD2. With 2 bases clipped from V and 3 bases from J, the junction kept 4 bases outside the gene matches. This CDR3 comprises 15 residues. Germline lookup yields CDR1 MGHRA and CDR2 YSYEKL.

The V gene is TRBV19, the J gene TRBJ1-1; D gene unclear. The germline gives CDR1 LNHDA, CDR2 SQIVND (reference sequence). The CDR3 covers 17 residues. The V and J ends lost 6 bases and 0 bases respectively, with 20 bases between them. CDR3 sequence reads: CASSPHPGERMNTEAFF. The CDR3 DNA reads as TGTGCCAGTAGCCCACATCCAGGTGAGAGGATGAACACTGAAGCTTTCTTT.

The rearrangement links TRBV7-9 to TRBJ1-6; D is unresolved. This CDR3 is 12 amino acids long. V was pared by 6 bases and J by 13 bases, with 13 bases between. The V gene's germline CDR1 is SEHNR and CDR2 FQNEAQ (reference sequence). CDR3 coding DNA: TGTGCCAGCAGTTCGGGTGCGGGGCCCCTCCACTTT. It is translated as CASSSGAGPLHF.

The rearrangement uses TRBV2 and TRBJ1-1, with D tentatively TRBD1 (5 bases). CDR3 length: 13 amino acids. The germline V gene encodes CDR1 SNHLY and CDR2 FYNNEI. Trimming pared 7 bases from V and 1 base from J, leaving 10 bases between. The CDR3 sequence is CASIKGENTEAFF. The CDR3 DNA sequence: TGTGCCAGCATCAAAGGGGAGAACACTGAAGCTTTCTTT. Full variable domain (remainder filled in from reference TRBV2 and TRBJ1-1): EPEVTQTPSHQVTQMGQEVILRCVPISNHLYFYWYRQILGQKVEFLVSFYNNEISEKSEIFDDQFSVERPDGSNFTLKIRSTKLEDSAMYFCASIKGENTEAFFGQGTRLTVV.

In this sample, this clone turned up once. The V and J genes are TRBV29-1 and TRBJ2-2, with TRBD2 matching over 15 bases. This CDR3 has 18 amino acids. V was clipped by 6 bases and J by 4 bases; unmatched bases: 12. Per the germline V gene, CDR1 is SQVTM and CDR2 is ANQGSEA. The CDR3 DNA is TGCAGCGTCTTAATGGGACTAGCGGGGGGCCGGCCCACCGGGGAGCTGTTTTTT. Translated: CSVLMGLAGGRPTGELFF.

The chain is built from TRBV7-9 and TRBJ1-6, with D hard to call. V lost 3 bases to trimming and J lost 7 bases, with 10 bases between them. Germline V gene lookup returns CDR1 SEHNR and CDR2 FQNEAQ (reference sequence). The CDR3 runs to 14 residues. The CDR3 protein is CASSLRGDNSPLHF. DNA for the CDR3: TGTGCCAGCAGCTTGCGGGGAGACAATTCACCCCTCCACTTT.

The rearrangement uses TRBV6-1 and TRBJ2-6; no definite D call. Trimming left V 4 bases short and J 4 bases short, with 14 bases between. CDR1 is MNHNS and CDR2 is SASEGT in the germline V gene. CDR3 length: 16 residues. The CDR3 nucleotides are TGTGCCAGCAGTGGTGGCAGGCTCACGGGGGCCAACGTCCTGACTTTC. It is translated as CASSGGRLTGANVLTF.

The V and J genes are TRBV18 and TRBJ2-1; D is perhaps TRBD1 (6 bases). The length of the CDR3 is 16 residues. Germline lookup yields CDR1 KGHSH and CDR2 LQKENI. Between the trimmed V and J ends, which lost 2 bases and 2 bases, there was a span of 13 bases. CDR3 sequence: CASSPSWTVTYNEQFF. The CDR3 bases are TGTGCCAGCTCACCATCTTGGACAGTAACCTACAATGAGCAGTTCTTC.

The rearrangement joins TRBV10-1 to TRBJ2-7; 9 bases align to TRBD1. This CDR3 contains 14 residues. J gave up 5 bases and V 3 bases, and 5 bases lay outside the gene matches. The germline CDR1 and CDR2 sequences are WNHNN and SYGVQD (reference sequence). CDR3 coding DNA: TGCGCCAGCAGTGACGGGACAGGGTCCCACGAGCAGTACTTC. Translating it yields CASSDGTGSHEQYF.

The gene calls are TRBV29-1 and TRBJ2-4; D is possibly TRBD2 (6 bases). The CDR3 is made up of 14 amino acids. Germline CDR1 is SQVTM and CDR2 is ANQGSEA. The V end lost 6 bases, the J end lost 1 base, and 13 bases lay between the germline ends. CDR3 region: CSVAFGTAKNIQYF. CDR3 coding DNA: TGCAGCGTCGCCTTCGGGACTGCCAAAAACATTCAGTACTTC.

The J gene is TRBJ1-1, the V gene TRBV25-1; a possible D gene is TRBD1 (5 bases). The germline V gene encodes CDR1 MGHDK and CDR2 SYGVNS. The CDR3 runs 13 residues. V lost 5 bases and J lost 5, with 12 bases in between. The CDR3 region is CASSQTRVTEAFF. The DNA of the CDR3 is TGTGCCAGCAGTCAAACCAGGGTTACTGAAGCTTTCTTT.

The V gene is TRBV6-5, the J gene TRBJ1-1, with D possibly TRBD1 on 5 matching bases. The CDR3 covers 14 residues. Germline CDR1 is MNHEY and CDR2 is SVGAGI. V lost 6 bases and J 1 base, leaving 12 bases between the germline ends. CDR3 loop: CASSRGLQNTEAFF. The DNA of the CDR3 is TGTGCCAGCAGCCGGGGACTGCAGAACACTGAAGCTTTCTTT.

This clone was counted between two and nine times. The rearrangement links TRBV11-1 to TRBJ2-5; D gene unclear. CDR1 is SGHAT and CDR2 is FQDESV in the germline V gene (reference sequence). V was trimmed by 3 bases and J by 0 bases, leaving 8 bases between them. The CDR3 spans 14 residues. CDR3 in DNA: TGTGCCAGCAGCTTCACACACTACCAAGAGACCCAGTACTTC. Its translation: CASSFTHYQETQYF.

The chain is built from TRBV4-1 and TRBJ2-5; 9 bases agree with TRBD2. CDR1 MGHRA and CDR2 YSYEKL come from the germline V gene. The V gene end was trimmed by 1 base and the J gene end by 2 bases; junction bases not matched to a gene: 8. The CDR3 runs 17 residues. CDR3 region: CASSQGTTSGHQETQYF. The DNA for the CDR3 is TGCGCCAGCAGCCAAGGAACGACTAGCGGCCATCAAGAGACCCAGTACTTC.

The chain links TRBV7-2 to TRBJ1-2; TRBD1 aligns across 8 bases. CDR3 length: 14 amino acids. The germline gives CDR1 SGHTA, CDR2 FQGNSA. J lost 4 bases, V lost 0 bases, and 1 base had no gene match. As DNA, the CDR3 is TGTGCCAGCAGCTTAGCGGGACAGGCCTATGGCTACACCTTC. This encodes CASSLAGQAYGYTF.

This clone was seen a handful of times. The chain is built from TRBV29-1 and TRBJ2-2; D may be TRBD1 (6 bases). The CDR3 is 12 residues long. With 7 bases removed from V and 4 bases from J, the gap between germline ends came to 10 bases. Per the germline V gene, CDR1 is SQVTM and CDR2 is ANQGSEA. CDR3 nucleotides: TGCAGCGGACAGGAGAGCACCGGGGAGCTGTTTTTT. It translates to CSGQESTGELFF.

This clone was counted between two and nine times. J is TRBJ1-6 and V is TRBV7-3; the match to TRBD1 covers 9 bases. Losses at the gene ends were 4 bases for V and 7 bases for J; bases not matched to a gene: 5. Per germline, CDR1 SGHTA and CDR2 FQGTGA. The CDR3 runs to 15 residues. The CDR3 region has the DNA TGTGCCAGCAGCTCAACCGGGACAGGGAATTCACCCCTCCACTTT. Translating gives CASSSTGTGNSPLHF.

The J gene is TRBJ1-1, the V gene TRBV6-6; no reliable D call. V lost 2 bases, J lost 1 base, and 5 bases lay in between. The CDR3 extends over 13 amino acids. The V gene's germline CDR1 is MNHNY and CDR2 SVGAGI (reference sequence). The CDR3 nucleotides are TGTGCCAGCAGTTACACAGCGAACACTGAAGCTTTCTTT. Translating it yields CASSYTANTEAFF.

This clone was recorded only once. This sequence joins TRBV7-2 and TRBJ2-3; 10 bases agree with TRBD2. CDR1 is SGHTA, CDR2 FQGNSA, per germline. The ends lost 3 bases at V and 9 bases at J; junction bases unmatched: 3. The CDR3 length is 13 residues. CDR3 sequence: CASSFTSGATQYF. The CDR3 bases are TGTGCCAGCAGCTTCACTAGCGGGGCAACGCAGTATTTT.

The chain carries TRBV18 and TRBJ1-1; D not certain. The length of the CDR3 is 15 residues. CDR1 and CDR2 (germline): KGHSH, LQKENI. Trimming left V 3 bases short and J 1 base short, with 12 bases between. In DNA form, the CDR3 reads TGTGCCAGCTCACCTCCCTCATCGGGGAACACTGAAGCTTTCTTT. This gives the protein CASSPPSSGNTEAFF.

The chain joins TRBV4-3 to TRBJ1-1, with unresolved D. CDR3 size: 14 residues. V was shortened by 3 bases and J by 0 bases, with 8 bases between the two germline ends. Germline CDR1 is LGHNA and CDR2 is YSLEER. As DNA, the CDR3 is TGCGCCAGCAGCCATCGTATTATGAACACTGAAGCTTTCTTT. Protein sequence: CASSHRIMNTEAFF.

This clone has a handful of counts. The chain uses TRBV25-1 and TRBJ2-6, with TRBD1 as a possible D gene (6 bases). CDR3 length equals 17 residues. Germline CDR1 is MGHDK and CDR2 is SYGVNS. The CDR3 reads CPRGSGGPGSGANVLTF. The CDR3 nucleotides read TGTCCCCGAGGTAGTGGGGGCCCCGGCTCTGGGGCCAACGTCCTGACTTTC.

This rearrangement joins TRBV27 to TRBJ1-5; D gene unclear. V dropped 6 bases and J dropped 2 bases, with 11 bases sitting between them. This CDR3 has 14 amino acids. CDR1 MNHEY and CDR2 SMNVEV come from the germline V gene (reference sequence). CDR3 in DNA: TGTGCCAGCAGCCCAGACTACGGCAATCAGCCCCAGCATTTT. Its protein product is CASSPDYGNQPQHF.

The chain recombines TRBV7-2 with TRBJ2-1, with a possible D match to TRBD1 (5 bases). CDR3 size: 14 residues. The germline V and J ends were trimmed by 5 bases and 8 bases, with 16 bases remaining between them. The V gene's germline CDR1 is SGHTA and CDR2 FQGNSA. This CDR3 is CASSQNLQGDEQFF. The CDR3 nucleotides read TGTGCCAGCAGCCAAAACCTTCAGGGTGATGAGCAGTTCTTC. Looking up the rest from reference TRBV7-2 and TRBJ2-1 gives the full variable domain: GAGVSQSPSNKVTEKGKDVELRCDPISGHTALYWYRQSLGQGLEFLIYFQGNSAPDKSGLPSDRFSAERTGGSVSTLTIQRTQQEDSAVYLCASSQNLQGDEQFFGPGTRLTVL.

The chain recombines TRBV5-1 with TRBJ2-1; no definite D call. V dropped 0 bases and J dropped 5 bases, with 9 bases sitting between them. Germline lookup yields CDR1 SGHRS and CDR2 YFSETQ. This CDR3 is built from 14 residues. The CDR3, as DNA: TGCGCCAGCAGCTTGGTTCGGACGGACAATGAGCAGTTCTTC. This translates into CASSLVRTDNEQFF.

V and J are TRBV5-1 and TRBJ2-1; TRBD2 might be the D (5 bases). Germline CDR1 reads SGHRS; CDR2 reads YFSETQ. V was cut by 1 base and J by 2 bases, with 7 bases left in between. CDR3 length: 14 residues. In DNA form, the CDR3 reads TGCGCCAGCAGCTTGTTCGGGGCCTACAATGAGCAGTTCTTC. Its protein is CASSLFGAYNEQFF. Together with reference TRBV5-1 and TRBJ2-1, the CDR3 gives the full variable domain: KAGVTQTPRYLIKTRGQQVTLSCSPISGHRSVSWYQQTPGQGLQFLFEYFSETQRNKGNFPGRFSGRQFSNSRSEMNVSTLELGDSALYLCASSLFGAYNEQFFGPGTRLTVL.